This TCR beta chain stems from a study of T-cell reconstitution after alpha-beta-depleted transplantation in children (dated by TCRdb to about 2016). Regarding the study in general: Using TCR repertoire profiling, the study quantitatively followed how T-cell immune reconstitution unfolded in children after TCRalphabeta/CD19-depleted allogeneic hematopoietic cell transplantation.

Broader findings and caveats from the paper: About two months after transplant, the apparently early recovery of alphabetaT-cell counts reportedly depended on just several hundred clones that had expanded rapidly and came from non-depleted graft cells. In some patients, the high TCRbeta diversity seen at day 60 was put down to recipient T cells and intrathymic progenitors that had survived conditioning. Over subsequent months, a decline in hyperexpanded clone frequencies was noted, and after one year, T-cell counts and TCRbeta diversity were mostly ascribed to newly produced T cells.

The CDR3 runs 16 residues from the cysteine to the phenylalanine. Only the CDR3 part of the read is kept: 48 bases, read in frame from the first base. The V end gives up 0 bases and the J end 2 bases, leaving 6 bases in the junction not matched to a gene. CDR1 and CDR2 are read off the germline V gene as SGHRS and YFSETQ. According to the study, the label for this sample's treatment or condition signals: allogeneic hematopoietic cell transplantation with graft depleted of TCRalphabeta T cells and CD19 B cells. Transplant recipients were children who received TCRalphabeta/CD19-depleted allogeneic hematopoietic cell grafts. Receptor libraries were prepared by PCR. The data were produced on an Illumina HiSeq 2500. TCR library preparation used molecular barcoding, with unique molecular identifiers applied to normalize quantification of the TCRbeta repertoire. Starting from the raw public reads, TCRdb applied fastp trimming at Q25, assembled clones with MiXCR and retained in-frame beta chains. Duplicate CDR3 protein sequences are folded into a single record with the most common DNA and genes. The sample table records a few hundred thousand distinct CDR3 sequences; roughly 27% of these occur just once. The ten largest clones take up around 36% of the sample.

Of note for this clonotype: This clone's antigen is unknown. One base away there is no much larger clone; base qualities are not given.

The input for sequencing was PBMCs, taken before TCRalphabeta/CD19-depleted stem cell transplant. This receptor chain uses TRBV5-1 and TRBJ2-7, with TRBD1 matching 9 junction bases. The clonotype comes from a boy under two years old with Wiskott-Aldrich syndrome, due to receive a stem cell transplant. The DNA sequence reads TGCGCCAGCAGCTTGGTGGGGACAGGGATGACCTACGAGCAGTACTTC. Its translation reads: CASSLVGTGMTYEQYF.